This T cell receptor beta chain emerged from a study of cytotoxic CD8 clonotypes in ibrutinib-treated CLL. Study background: Partial responders roughly 25, complete 2; roughly 12 progressed and roughly 15 stayed in remission by median around 71 months. Samples had a mean of roughly 230,000 productive templates and 85,000 to 100,000 productive rearrangements.

As concerns this clone: What it binds is unknown.

The CDR3 is made up of 18 amino acids. The V gene lost 2 bases and the J gene lost 0 bases, with 17 bases spanning the gap. Germline V lookup: CDR1 KGHSH, CDR2 LQKENI. Study observations and caveats: Higher circulating CD8+ T-cell counts strongly accompanied higher baseline clonality, above age-matched healthy donors. The clonality rise at ibrutinib response reflected private clonotype expansion.

The protocol was immunoSEQ multiplex PCR, while the TCRdb copy is restricted to in-frame clones and leaves out a portion. In the table there are around 310,000 clones, about 80% of which are singletons. The chain carries TRBV18 and TRBJ1-3; no clear D. This sequence was found in a human donor with chronic lymphocytic leukemia. This specimen was PBMCs, taken before ibrutinib treatment. The CDR3 coding sequence is TGTGCCAGCTCACCAGAGTCCCGGCAGGCCCACTCTGGAAACACCATATATTTT. Translated: CASSPESRQAHSGNTIYF.